This T cell receptor beta chain was documented in a study of T cell repertoires in cytomegalovirus infection. Study-level information: Both CMV infection and a matching HLA type were indicated by public TCR beta signatures.

This CDR3 is 17 amino acids long. Trimming shortened V by 3 bases and J by 4 bases, and 18 bases separated the two germline ends. In germline, CDR1 is MDHEN, CDR2 SYDVKM. Using its own MiXCR run on the reads, TCRdb lists one record per CDR3 protein. This sample carries under 800,000 distinct CDR3 sequences, 24% of them seen once, and the ten largest clones take less than 10%. This clonotype occurred many times. Antigen specificity is unknown. Notes on the study in general: Summed frequency of shared TCR beta families picked out CMV carriers who also had the relevant HLA. HLA-C-restricted TCR beta clonotypes specific for CMV led the ex vivo response.

This chain links TRBV28 with TRBJ1-4; a weak D match, TRBD1 (5 bases). The receptor's source is a human donor in good health (CMV status not recorded). Some clones in this sample may be carry-over from other donors' samples. The specimen sequenced was CD8+ T cells from PBMCs. Here the CDR3 reads CASSFSTRQQNNEKLFF. CDR3 coding DNA: TGTGCCAGCAGTTTCTCAACCCGACAGCAAAATAATGAAAAACTGTTTTTT.